The next 17 T cell receptor beta chains were all read from a single sample in a study of T-cell memory formation after mild COVID-19. TCRdb re-called the 5' RACE reads with MiXCR, one entry per CDR3 protein. Here the sample spans 350,000 to 500,000 distinct CDR3 sequences, approximately 19% being singletons. Sequencing was done on a sample of PBMCs or a T cell subset sorted from them (not recorded which). The source is a man aged 18 to 29 who had mild COVID-19 (a few samples of this study predate the infection). Cell type and time point are not known.

This clonotype was detected only a few times. This chain joins TRBV6-5 and TRBJ2-4, with D tentatively TRBD2 (5 bases). Trimming took off 3 bases at V and 9 bases at J, with 12 bases between the two ends. Germline V CDR1 and CDR2: MNHEY, SVGAGI. CDR3 length equals 13 residues. The CDR3 sequence is CASSYSRVAIQYF. In nucleotides, the CDR3 is TGTGCCAGCAGTTATTCGAGGGTGGCCATTCAGTACTTC.

The V call is TRBV6-5, the J call TRBJ2-3, with 7 positions matching TRBD2. This CDR3 contains 14 residues. Germline trimming cut 0 bases from V and 9 bases from J; bases unmatched to any gene: 6. CDR1 and CDR2 (germline): MNHEY, SVGAGI. The CDR3 reads CASSYSSGGATQYF. The CDR3 coding sequence is TGTGCCAGCAGTTACTCATCGGGAGGCGCGACGCAGTATTTT.

Remarks on this clonotype: Germline and junction disagree at one end, which may indicate a read error. This chain links TRBV23-1 with TRBJ2-3, with 11 bases lining up with TRBD2. TRBV23-1 is given ORF status, its function remaining uncertain. The CDR3 length is 18 residues. The CDR3 nucleotides are TGCGCCAGCAATCAAATCCCGTCTAGCGGGGGGATTACAGATACGCAGTATTTT. This sequence encodes CASNQIPSSGGITDTQYF.

The chain joins TRBV4-3 to TRBJ2-6; weak D call: TRBD1 (5 bases). V was clipped by 0 bases and J by 0 bases, with 12 bases between them. This CDR3 spans 18 amino acids. CDR1 is LGHNA, CDR2 YSLEER, per germline. CDR3 protein: CASSQDGRALSGANVLTF. In nucleotides, the CDR3 is TGCGCCAGCAGCCAAGATGGCAGGGCACTCTCTGGGGCCAACGTCCTGACTTTC.

V and J are TRBV5-1 and TRBJ1-4; D is uncertain. Germline assignment: CDR1 SGHRS and CDR2 YFSETQ. V was trimmed by 5 bases and J by 8 bases, leaving 19 bases between them. The CDR3 totals 15 residues. CDR3 bases: TGCGCCAGCAGTCGGACCGACGGACCCGGCGAAAAACTGTTTTTT. It yields the protein CASSRTDGPGEKLFF. The full variable domain, in which reference TRBV5-1 and TRBJ1-4 provide the parts outside the CDR3, is KAGVTQTPRYLIKTRGQQVTLSCSPISGHRSVSWYQQTPGQGLQFLFEYFSETQRNKGNFPGRFSGRQFSNSRSEMNVSTLELGDSALYLCASSRTDGPGEKLFFGSGTQLSVL.

In this sample, this clonotype turned up many times. This chain uses TRBV28 with TRBJ2-1, with D possibly being TRBD2 (5 bases). From germline, CDR1 is MDHEN and CDR2 SYDVKM. The CDR3 is made up of 11 amino acids. Trimming pared 7 bases from V and 11 bases from J, leaving 12 bases between. The CDR3 DNA reads TGTGCCAGCACCCTCGGGGAAAAGCAGTTCTTC. Translation gives CASTLGEKQFF. The variable domain in full, completed from reference TRBV28 and TRBJ2-1, reads DVKVTQSSRYLVKRTGEKVFLECVQDMDHENMFWYRQDPGLGLRLIYFSYDVKMKEKGDIPEGYSVSREKKERFSLILESASTNQTSMYLCASTLGEKQFFGPGTRLTVL.

This chain links TRBV7-3 with TRBJ1-2, with D possibly matching TRBD1 (6 bases). Trimming took off 2 bases at V and 2 bases at J, with 12 bases between the two ends. The germline CDR1 and CDR2 sequences are SGHTA and FQGTGA. The CDR3 runs 15 residues. CDR3 protein: CASSLHGGANYGYTF. The CDR3, as DNA: TGTGCCAGCAGCTTACATGGGGGCGCCAACTATGGCTACACCTTC.

The table lists this clonotype with a few counts. J is TRBJ2-7 and V is TRBV12-5, with TRBD2 matching over 14 bases. The germline gives CDR1 LGHNT, CDR2 FRNRAP. V was pared by 6 bases and J by 3 bases, with 1 base of the junction left unmatched. The length of the CDR3 is 14 residues. DNA for the CDR3: TGTGCTAGTGGGGGGACTAGCGGGGGCTACGAGCAGTACTTC. Its protein is CASGGTSGGYEQYF.

This clonotype has a count of ten or more. This chain joins TRBV20-1 and TRBJ1-6; the D gene is possibly TRBD1 (5 bases). The CDR3 is made up of 17 amino acids. V lost 0 bases and J 2 bases, leaving 14 bases between the germline ends. Germline V gene lookup returns CDR1 DFQATT and CDR2 SNEGSKA (reference sequence). The CDR3 nucleotides read TGCAGTGCTAGAGATCCAAGACACAGGACCTATAATTCACCCCTCCACTTT. Amino acids: CSARDPRHRTYNSPLHF.

A few counts support this clonotype. The V gene is TRBV7-2, the J gene TRBJ1-6; D perhaps matches TRBD1 (6 bases). The CDR3 contains 15 residues. Per the germline V gene, CDR1 is SGHTA and CDR2 is FQGNSA. V was trimmed by 4 bases and J by 6 bases, leaving 13 bases between them. This chain's CDR3 is CASSSQGSTNSPLHF. DNA of the CDR3: TGTGCCAGCAGCTCGCAGGGGAGTACTAATTCACCCCTCCACTTT.

The sample holds a few counts of this clonotype. The gene calls are TRBV15 and TRBJ2-1; 11 bases are shared with TRBD2. CDR3 length equals 16 residues. V was clipped by 0 bases and J by 6 bases; unmatched bases: 4. The germline V gene has CDR1 LNHNV and CDR2 YYDKDF (reference sequence). The CDR3 DNA is TGTGCCACCAGCAGAGATAGTCTAGCGGGGGGCAATGAGCAGTTCTTC. It encodes CATSRDSLAGGNEQFF.

This clonotype occurred a few times. This chain links TRBV5-6 with TRBJ2-3, with 16 positions matching TRBD2. The trim removed 3 bases at V and 1 base at J, leaving 23 bases unmatched. The CDR3 length is 24 residues. Germline CDR1 and CDR2: SGHDT and YYEEEE. The CDR3 spells CASSSLDSPGTSGGAVPRTDTQYF. CDR3 in DNA: TGTGCCAGCAGCTCGTTAGACAGCCCTGGGACTAGCGGGGGGGCCGTTCCCCGCACAGATACGCAGTATTTT.

This chain connects TRBV15 to TRBJ2-2; D not resolved. The CDR3 spans 15 residues. With 4 bases removed from V and 0 bases from J, the gap between germline ends came to 9 bases. Germline CDR1 and CDR2: LNHNV and YYDKDF (reference sequence). As DNA, the CDR3 is TGTGCCACCAGCATACCGCCCACGAACACCGGGGAGCTGTTTTTT. Translated, it gives CATSIPPTNTGELFF.

This clonotype was seen a handful of times. V usage is TRBV20-1 and J usage is TRBJ2-3; the match to TRBD2 covers 10 bases. J lost 6 bases, V lost 6 bases, and 15 bases had no gene match. The germline gives CDR1 DFQATT, CDR2 SNEGSKA (reference sequence). The CDR3 contains 16 residues. The CDR3 is CSADDGGSGGRDTQYF. CDR3 nucleotide sequence: TGCAGTGCCGACGACGGTGGTAGCGGGGGGAGGGATACGCAGTATTTT.

This clonotype came up a few times. The V and J genes are TRBV6-2 or TRBV6-3 and TRBJ2-2; 8 bases line up with TRBD1. V lost 10 bases and J lost 7; bases outside the gene matches: 5. The germline V gene has CDR1 MNHEY and CDR2 SVGEGT. CDR3 length equals 12 residues. The CDR3: CAIGQGGGELFF. The CDR3, as DNA: TGTGCCATTGGACAGGGCGGCGGGGAGCTGTTTTTT.

The CDR3 loop reads CASSNPGSFYGYTF. CDR3 bases: TGTGCCAGCAGTAACCCCGGGAGTTTCTATGGCTACACCTTC. The chain employs TRBV28 and TRBJ1-2; D is uncertain. The CDR3 runs 14 residues. CDR1 is MDHEN, CDR2 SYDVKM, per germline. The V gene lost 5 bases and the J gene lost 4 bases, with 14 bases spanning the gap.

This clonotype showed up many times. This chain links TRBV7-9 with TRBJ2-4; 7 nucleotides match TRBD1. This CDR3 contains 16 residues. V lost 5 bases to trimming and J lost 2 bases; unmatched junction nucleotides: 9. Germline V gene lookup returns CDR1 SEHNR and CDR2 FQNEAQ (reference sequence). DNA for the CDR3: TGTGCCAGCAGCCACGGACAGGTCCTAACCAAAAACATTCAGTACTTC. Translated, it gives CASSHGQVLTKNIQYF.